The present T cell receptor beta chain was sequenced within a study of T cell responses to AZD1222 COVID-19 vaccine. Sequencing was performed with immunoSEQ multiplex PCR; in TCRdb, only in-frame clones are kept and a portion is missing. The sample has about 92,000 clones, approximately 90% seen once; the top ten hold roughly 10%. This clone was seen more than once but under ten times. Trimming removed 3 bases at V and 3 bases at J, with 9 bases between. The germline CDR1 and CDR2 sequences are LGHDT and YNNKEL (reference sequence). The CDR3 sequence is 13 residues long. The receptor was derived from an adult in good health. The input for sequencing was peripheral blood, taken on day 0 of AZD1222 vaccination. The chain links TRBV3-1 (or the pseudogene TRBV3-2) to TRBJ2-7; no clear D gene. The CDR3 DNA sequence: TGTGCCAGCAGCCACGGCAGCTACTACGAGCAGTACTTC. It codes for CASSHGSYYEQYF.